This T cell receptor (beta chain) was observed in a study of metastatic and nonmetastatic thyroid tumors. Overall study: The study looked at repertoires side by side in blood and in tumor or nodule tissue from malignant and benign thyroid patients.

Overall study findings and caveats: It was reportedly found that TCR beta diversity was significantly higher in malignant thyroid tumors than in benign nodules, a difference seen in both blood and tumor samples.

None of the patients had undergone any treatment ahead of thyroid surgery. Source study methods: In papillary thyroid cancer, a distant-metastasis classifier was built using CDR3 differences across clinicopathological groups. TCRdb called clones again from the PCR reads with MiXCR. TCRdb, not the authors, supplied the V and J calls. The data show under 35,000 clones, approximately 15% seen once. This clone has at least ten counts. The target antigen is unknown. CDR3 length: 14 amino acids. The V end was cut by 2 bases, the J end by 5 bases, with 9 bases between. Germline CDR1 and CDR2: SGHTA and FQGNSA.

Specimen: blood. The source of this sequence is a female donor with papillary thyroid cancer or a benign thyroid nodule (not recorded which). Some clones in this sample may be carry-over from other donors' samples. The J gene is TRBJ1-4, the V gene TRBV7-2; D is unclear. CDR3 nucleotide sequence: TGTGCCAGCAGCTTACGGCGGCAGAATGAAAAACTGTTTTTT. This encodes CASSLRRQNEKLFF.